This TCR beta chain was profiled in a study of low-dose radiotherapy and immunotherapy resistance in tumors. About the study: Cohort 1 received 0.5 Gy per fraction every 2 weeks, totaling 6.5 Gy.

First-strand cDNA relied on TRAV- and TRBV-specific primers spanning alpha and beta chains. A roughly 19-cycle PCR with a constant-region primer and V-primer adapter amplified TCRs. Each CDR3 protein gets one entry after TCRdb re-called the reads with MiXCR. The sample has about 100,000 distinct CDR3 sequences, 20% seen once. At least ten counts were recorded for this clonotype. Documented time point: after trial treatment. Treatment: LDRT plus nivolumab, ipilimumab, low-dose cyclophosphamide and aspirin (RACIN trial). Low-dose radiotherapy, low-dose cyclophosphamide, aspirin, ipilimumab and nivolumab were all given to the donors. The material sequenced was PBMCs, taken after low-dose radiotherapy plus immunotherapy. The TCR originated in a male donor with prostate cancer.

The CDR3 DNA sequence: TGCAGCGTTGAGTGGGGCGCGGACAATGAGCAGTTCTTC. Residues: CSVEWGADNEQFF. The V gene is TRBV29-1, the J gene TRBJ2-1, with D possibly TRBD1 on 5 matching bases. Trimming took off 3 bases at V and 5 bases at J, with 11 bases between the two ends. From germline, CDR1 is SQVTM and CDR2 ANQGSEA. CDR3 length: 13 residues.